The rows below give T cell receptor beta chains drawn from one sample of a study of regulatory T cells in long-lasting Graves disease. TCRdb reprocessed the multiplex PCR reads via MiXCR and lists one record per CDR3 protein. Of around 460,000 distinct CDR3 sequences detected, about 22% appear once; the ten largest clones hold roughly 7%. Sequencing was performed on peripheral blood mononuclear cells (PBMCs), taken when the disease was refractory, from a patient treated with antithyroid drugs. These receptors were obtained from a female donor with Graves disease. Each CDR3 is given with its conserved first and last residue.

v_call cdr3_aa
TRBV20-1 CSAREQGAENIQYF
TRBV7-2 CASSRDILMNTEAFF
TRBV16 CASSQIDTGANQPQHF
TRBV7-2 CASSLATAANYGHTF
TRBV11-2 CASSTFRGQGNTIYF
TRBV7-2 CASSLAGSSTGELFF
TRBV30 CAWSGGALQETQYF
TRBV6-2/TRBV6-3 CASSHRPGGALNTEAFF
TRBV13 CASSSAGVFQETQYF
TRBV5-1 CASSSDRGSYNEQFF
TRBV12-3/TRBV12-4 CASSLGLDGNTIYF
TRBV24-1 CATSDLTGEQYF
TRBV27 CASSLLGMGTEAFF
TRBV2 CASSRIDRISEAFF
TRBV12-3/TRBV12-4 CASSWVAGAQETQYF
TRBV6-1 CATISIYGGQETQYF
TRBV11-2 CASIPGLHTTYEQYF
TRBV11-3 CASSSRLASGIDEQFF
TRBV20-1 CSAQEQILNQPQHF
TRBV2 CASSSDRGETQYF
TRBV28 CASLAVNTGELFF
TRBV20-1 CSARPRQGARTEAFF
TRBV12-3/TRBV12-4 CASSATLVATNEKLFF
TRBV29-1 CSVETESDSYNEQFF
TRBV20-1 CSARDPEVSYEQYF
TRBV19 CASTPTGPQGPQHF
TRBV19 CASSFTVLGLNSPLHF
TRBV28 CASTAQLASNEQFF
TRBV5-1 CASSLGPPGVSYEQYF
TRBV6-2/TRBV6-3 CASSYDRAGQPQHF
TRBV3-1 CASSQEYADGYTF
TRBV10-3 CAISVTGTGEAFF
TRBV7-9 CASSFAGSAEEKLFF
TRBV6-1 CASNLGTGGYMNTEAFF
TRBV20-1 CSARSDRAVSAGYTF
TRBV6-5 CASSYTGTRGPQHF
TRBV28 CASTHLGGGAKNIQYF
TRBV11-3 CASSSIASQETQYF
TRBV11-2 CASSKGGYTEAFF
TRBV6-5 CASSYLGLAGVRDEQYF
TRBV28 CASSSPGGGNQPQHF
TRBV13 CASSPQRGGRETQYF
TRBV7-2 CASSLGLVDTQYF
TRBV6-1 CASKRTGGGYGYTF
TRBV7-9 CASSFEVVQETQYF
TRBV28 CASSLSSNSGYEQYF
TRBV19 CASSNSRGQGHTEAFF
TRBV6-5 CASSYGYSNQPQHF
TRBV11-3 CASSLRFGRDTDTQYF
TRBV27 CASSSREGASYEQYF
TRBV14 CASSQDWDRAAEQYF
TRBV6-9 CASSYQPPSISSQHF
TRBV6-2/TRBV6-3 CASSSTGPPGGETQYF
TRBV28 CASSSRPGLAGLYNEQFF
TRBV19 CASSTNPNNYGYTF